One and the same sample provided the 14 T cell receptor beta chains below, sequenced in a study of T-cell reconstitution after alpha-beta-depleted transplantation in children. Points from the study as a whole: T-cell counts and diversity at one year following transplant were attributed mainly to newly produced T cells.

Their antigen targets remain unknown. Researchers prepared the TCRbeta library using unique molecular identifiers, the study reports. TCRdb itself ran the PCR reads through MiXCR, one entry per CDR3 protein. Among 330,000 or so distinct CDR3 sequences listed, about 7.3% were seen once. This sample comprised peripheral blood, obtained 360 days after TCRalphabeta/CD19-depleted stem cell transplant. Every receptor here comes from a female patient aged 2-9 years who had a stem cell transplant for Fanconi anemia, so the T cells may come from the graft donor.

This chain links TRBV11-3 with TRBJ1-1; D is ambiguous. V was pared by 0 bases and J by 7 bases, with 9 bases between. CDR1 SGHNT and CDR2 YENEEA come from the germline V gene. This CDR3 has 13 amino acids. The CDR3, as DNA: TGTGCCAGCAGCTTAGACCGCCATAATGAAGCTTTCTTT. This encodes CASSLDRHNEAFF.

This clonotype has at least ten counts. The chain is built from TRBV12-3 or TRBV12-4 and TRBJ2-2, with D hard to call. Trimming took off 1 base at V and 3 bases at J, with 12 bases between the two ends. This CDR3 is 16 amino acids long. The CDR3 nucleotides read TGTGCCAGCAGTTTAGTACCGGCCGGACACACCGGGGAGCTGTTTTTT. This sequence encodes CASSLVPAGHTGELFF.

This clonotype was detected ten times or more. This chain uses TRBV4-3 with TRBJ2-7; no clear D. Germline assignment: CDR1 LGHNA and CDR2 YSLEER. V was shortened by 1 base and J by 3 bases, with 13 bases between the two germline ends. This CDR3 has 15 amino acids. The chain's CDR3 is CASSQGGRDLYEQYF. DNA for the CDR3: TGCGCCAGCAGCCAAGGAGGTCGAGACCTCTACGAGCAGTACTTC.

In this sample, this clonotype turned up a few times. The genes are TRBV7-9 and TRBJ1-1; D ambiguous. This CDR3 is built from 13 residues. V was pared by 8 bases and J by 4 bases, with 14 bases between. Germline V gene lookup returns CDR1 SEHNR and CDR2 FQNEAQ (reference sequence). Here the CDR3 reads CASVPRGTTEAFF. The CDR3 nucleotides are TGTGCCAGCGTACCTCGAGGAACCACTGAAGCTTTCTTT.

This clonotype was counted many times. V is TRBV7-9 and J is TRBJ2-1; 10 bases agree with TRBD2. Germline trimming cut 5 bases from V and 6 bases from J; bases unmatched to any gene: 13. CDR1 is SEHNR, CDR2 FQNEAQ, per germline (reference sequence). This CDR3 region has 17 residues. CDR3: CASSPRASGSFPNEQFF. In nucleotides, the CDR3 is TGTGCCAGCAGCCCTAGGGCTAGCGGGAGCTTTCCCAATGAGCAGTTCTTC.

The chain recombines TRBV7-9 with TRBJ1-2; TRBD1 might be the D (5 bases). V lost 5 bases and J lost 8, with 12 bases in between. The CDR3 loop spans 12 amino acids. CDR1 and CDR2 (germline): SEHNR, FQNEAQ (reference sequence). CDR3 sequence (DNA): TGTGCCAGCAGCGGGGCAGGGAGAGGCTACACCTTC. This encodes CASSGAGRGYTF.

This clonotype was counted many times. This chain links TRBV20-1 with TRBJ1-2; weak D call: TRBD1 (6 bases). Germline V gene sequence: CDR1 DFQATT, CDR2 SNEGSKA (reference sequence). V shed 1 base and J shed 6 bases, with 12 bases lying between them. This CDR3 contains 13 residues. The CDR3 nucleotides are TGCAGTGCTAGAGGGCCTCAGGGGAATGGCTACACCTTC. It specifies CSARGPQGNGYTF.

This clonotype was counted ten times or more. The V and J genes are TRBV29-1 and TRBJ2-7; tentatively, D is TRBD1 (5 bases). The germline CDR1 and CDR2 sequences are SQVTM and ANQGSEA. Trimming pared 8 bases from V and 4 bases from J, leaving 21 bases between. The CDR3 extends over 14 amino acids. The CDR3 nucleotides are TGCAGCAGCGTGTGGGGCCGCTTAACTTACGAGCAGTACGTC. Its translation is CSSVWGRLTYEQYV.

This clonotype was observed many times. The chain has TRBV25-1 and TRBJ2-1; D possibly corresponds to TRBD1 (6 bases). Trimming removed 3 bases at V and 5 bases at J, with 8 bases between. Germline CDR1 reads MGHDK; CDR2 reads SYGVNS. The CDR3 extends over 13 amino acids. CDR3: CASSEDRNNEQFF. The CDR3 DNA is TGTGCCAGCAGTGAGGACAGAAACAATGAGCAGTTCTTC.

This clonotype has just a few counts. CDR3 DNA sequence: TGTGCCAGCTTCGACTTTACCGGGGAGCTGTTTTTT. This encodes CASFDFTGELFF. The chain combines TRBV2 with TRBJ2-2; no firm D call. The CDR3 has 12 residues. The germline gives CDR1 SNHLY, CDR2 FYNNEI. V was shortened by 8 bases and J by 5 bases, with 9 bases between the two germline ends.

This clonotype was recorded many times. The chain employs TRBV5-1 and TRBJ2-2; TRBD1 might be the D (5 bases). The germline V gene has CDR1 SGHRS and CDR2 YFSETQ. The CDR3 length is 14 residues. V lost 2 bases and J lost 1, with 6 bases in between. The CDR3 nucleotides are TGCGCCAGCAGCTTTCAGGGGAACACCGGGGAGCTGTTTTTT. Residues: CASSFQGNTGELFF. The whole variable domain, remainder taken from reference TRBV5-1 and TRBJ2-2, is KAGVTQTPRYLIKTRGQQVTLSCSPISGHRSVSWYQQTPGQGLQFLFEYFSETQRNKGNFPGRFSGRQFSNSRSEMNVSTLELGDSALYLCASSFQGNTGELFFGEGSRLTVL.

The chain uses TRBV6-6 and TRBJ2-7; D is undetermined. V was cut by 2 bases and J by 7 bases, with 9 bases left in between. This CDR3 spans 12 amino acids. The germline gives CDR1 MNHNY, CDR2 SVGAGI (reference sequence). CDR3 sequence reads: CASSYPGPEQYF. For the CDR3, the DNA is TGTGCCAGCAGTTACCCCGGGCCGGAGCAGTACTTC.

The table lists this clonotype with many counts. The genes are TRBV5-1 and TRBJ2-3, with D tentatively TRBD1 (5 bases). Germline lookup yields CDR1 SGHRS and CDR2 YFSETQ. The CDR3 consists of 14 residues. The V end lost 7 bases, the J end lost 5 bases, and 17 bases lay between the germline ends. The CDR3 loop is CASLRDLNGDTQYF. CDR3 sequence (DNA): TGCGCCAGCCTCAGGGATTTAAATGGAGATACGCAGTATTTT.

This clonotype was seen repeatedly, ten times or more. The V call is TRBV2, the J call TRBJ1-1; a weak D match, TRBD1 (6 bases). With 6 bases removed from V and 4 bases from J, the gap between germline ends came to 12 bases. The CDR3 has 13 residues. Germline loops: CDR1 SNHLY, CDR2 FYNNEI. The CDR3 DNA reads as TGTGCCAGCAGACTAGACAGGAGCACTGAAGCTTTCTTT. It yields the protein CASRLDRSTEAFF.